The clone carrying this TCR beta chain was seen a handful of times. The antigen is unknown. The sample is drawn from a study of T cell repertoires in cytomegalovirus infection. Across the whole study: CMV epitopes in the study were HLA-C-restricted (recently identified) and HLA-B-restricted (well studied). It was the public TCR beta signatures that indicated both CMV infection and matching HLA type.

The study, taken as a whole, reports: In two of eight donors, the top clonotype was HLA-C-restricted CMV-specific.

TCRdb re-called the reads through MiXCR, storing one row per CDR3 protein. The table includes some 900,000 distinct CDR3 sequences, over 25% detected once. Sequencing used cultured CD8+ T cells from PBMCs, obtained from culture after CMV antigen stimulation. This sequence was found in a human donor in good health (CMV status not recorded). Some clones in this sample may be carry-over from other donors' samples.

CDR3 coding DNA: TGTGCCAGCAGCCAATGGACTAGCGGGGGGTCCAATGAGCAGTTCTTC. This codes for CASSQWTSGGSNEQFF. The gene calls are TRBV4-2 and TRBJ2-1; the match to TRBD2 covers 14 bases. Germline CDR1 is LGHNA and CDR2 is YNFKEQ. This CDR3 spans 16 amino acids. Losses at the gene ends were 2 bases for V and 6 bases for J; bases not matched to a gene: 3.